The sequence of this TCR beta chain was determined in a study of T cell responses to AZD1222 COVID-19 vaccine. The study's findings and limits: None of the repertoires were sampled until the peak T cell response had passed. Regions 160-218 and 743-854 dominated among vaccine-associated CD4 TCRs spanning spike. The breadth and depth of Spike-specific TCRs increased once two AZD1222 doses had been given.

Data came from immunoSEQ multiplex PCR; TCRdb stores just in-frame clones and leaves some out. The data contain 100,000 to 150,000 clones, about nine tenths of them singletons. Per germline, CDR1 SNHLY and CDR2 FYNNEI. V was cut by 5 bases and J by 8 bases, with 12 bases left in between. The CDR3 extends over 12 amino acids. Notes on this clone: Its specificity is not known.

V and J are TRBV2 and TRBJ1-2; D remains unclear. The specimen was peripheral blood, collected on day 0 of MenACWY control vaccination. This clonotype was sampled from an adult in good health. The CDR3 here is CASSRTVFGYTF. The CDR3 bases are TGTGCCAGCAGTCGGACGGTCTTCGGCTACACCTTC.